The present T cell receptor (beta chain) was sequenced within a study of human thymus T cells. Thymic material originated from resections removed in the course of corrective heart surgery. This CDR3 comprises 15 residues. Per the germline V gene, CDR1 is SGHNT and CDR2 is YYREEE (reference sequence). V trimming: 3 bases; J trimming: 1 base; junction bases outside the gene matches: 4. Sequencing used immunoSEQ multiplex PCR; TCRdb keeps in-frame clones, though not all of them. The sample lists roughly 130,000 clones; about 93% were seen once. V usage is TRBV5-4 and J usage is TRBJ2-7; 10 bases align to TRBD2. The sample consisted of thymus tissue. The receptor's source is a boy under three years old with a congenital heart defect but otherwise immunologically healthy. CDR3 in DNA: TGTGCCAGCAGCTCTCTAGCGGGGGTTTCCTACGAGCAGTACTTC. Translated, it gives CASSSLAGVSYEQYF.